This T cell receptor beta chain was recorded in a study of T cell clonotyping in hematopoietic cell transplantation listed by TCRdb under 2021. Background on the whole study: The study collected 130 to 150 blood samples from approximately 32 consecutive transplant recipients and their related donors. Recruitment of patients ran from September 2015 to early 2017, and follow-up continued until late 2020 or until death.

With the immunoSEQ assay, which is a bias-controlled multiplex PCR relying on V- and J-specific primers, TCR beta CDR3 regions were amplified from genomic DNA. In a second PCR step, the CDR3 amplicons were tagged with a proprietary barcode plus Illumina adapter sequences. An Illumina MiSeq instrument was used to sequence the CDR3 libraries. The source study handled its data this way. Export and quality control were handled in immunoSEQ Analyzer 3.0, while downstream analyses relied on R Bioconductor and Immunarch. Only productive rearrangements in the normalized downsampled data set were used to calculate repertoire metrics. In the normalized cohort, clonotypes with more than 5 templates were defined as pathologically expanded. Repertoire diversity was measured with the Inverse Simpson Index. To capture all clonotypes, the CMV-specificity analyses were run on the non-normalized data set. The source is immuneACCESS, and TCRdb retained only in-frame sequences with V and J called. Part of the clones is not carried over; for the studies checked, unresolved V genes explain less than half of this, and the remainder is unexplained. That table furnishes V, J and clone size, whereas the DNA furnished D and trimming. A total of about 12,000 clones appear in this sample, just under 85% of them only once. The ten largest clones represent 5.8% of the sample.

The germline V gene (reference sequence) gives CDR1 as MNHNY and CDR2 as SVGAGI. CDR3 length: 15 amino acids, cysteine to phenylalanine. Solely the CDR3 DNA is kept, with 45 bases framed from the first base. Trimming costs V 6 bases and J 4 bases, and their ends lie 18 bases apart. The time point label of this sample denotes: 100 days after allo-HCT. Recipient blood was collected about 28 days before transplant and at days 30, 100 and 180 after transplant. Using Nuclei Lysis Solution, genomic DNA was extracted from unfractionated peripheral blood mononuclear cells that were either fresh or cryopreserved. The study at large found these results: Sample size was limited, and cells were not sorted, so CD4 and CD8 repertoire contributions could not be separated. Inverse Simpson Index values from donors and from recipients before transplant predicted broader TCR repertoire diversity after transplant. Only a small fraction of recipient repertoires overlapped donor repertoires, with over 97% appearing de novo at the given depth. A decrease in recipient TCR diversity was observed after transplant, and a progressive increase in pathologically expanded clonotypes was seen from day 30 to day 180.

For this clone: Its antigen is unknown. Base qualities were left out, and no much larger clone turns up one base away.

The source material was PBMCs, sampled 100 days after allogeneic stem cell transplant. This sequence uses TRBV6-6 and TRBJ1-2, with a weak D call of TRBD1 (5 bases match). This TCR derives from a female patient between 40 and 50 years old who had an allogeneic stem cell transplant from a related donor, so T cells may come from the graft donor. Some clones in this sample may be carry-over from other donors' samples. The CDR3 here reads CASSGHGEGTYGYTF. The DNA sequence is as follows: TGTGCCAGCAGCGGACACGGCGAGGGTACCTATGGCTACACCTTC.